These T cell receptor beta chains were read from a single sample in a study of shared clonotypes between healthy human individuals. Some clones are missing from TCRdb's copy, which holds only in-frame ones; the method was immunoSEQ multiplex PCR. Among roughly 2 million clones listed, approximately 94% were seen once. The sequenced sample consisted of naive CD8+ T cells sorted from blood. These receptors all stem from a man aged 18 to 30 in good health. The CDR3 runs from the conserved cysteine through the conserved F or W. The D gene is left open where the match is weak. Some rows have no size entry. The others give once, few or many, or a class for an expanded clone.

>TRBD2|.|TRBJ2-7|TRBV5-6|16
TGTGCCAGCAGCTTGGAACTTGGCGGGAGAACCCCTCCGGCGGACTTC
CASSLELGGRTPPADF
>TRBD1|.|TRBJ1-3|TRBV4-3|15
TGCGCCAGCAGCCAAAACAGGGGACCTGGAAACACCATATATTTT
CASSQNRGPGNTIYF
>.|.|TRBJ2-7|TRBV27|16
TGTGCCAGCAGTTTCTCCCTGGGGCAGAGCTCCTACGAGCAGTACTTC
CASSFSLGQSSYEQYF
>.|.|TRBJ2-1|TRBV9|15
TGTGCCAGCAGCGTAGCCGGGTTAGGCCACAATGAGCAGTTCTTC
CASSVAGLGHNEQFF
>.|.|TRBJ2-1|TRBV29-1|12
TGCAGCGAGAGGGGTGACGGTCCGGAGCAGTTCTTC
CSERGDGPEQFF
>TRBD2|.|TRBJ2-7|TRBV27|14
TGTGCCAGCAGCCACGGAAGCGGGAGATACGAGCAGTACTTC
CASSHGSGRYEQYF
>.|.|TRBJ2-2|TRBV13|15
TGTGCCAGCAGCCCCTTTATCTGGGGCCCCGGGGAGCTGTTTTTT
CASSPFIWGPGELFF
>.|.|TRBJ2-5|TRBV5-1|15
TGCGCCAGCAGCTTGGTTGGGGGACCGGGAGAGACCCAGTACTTC
CASSLVGGPGETQYF
>.|.|TRBJ2-1|TRBV19|12
TGTGCCAGCGAGACCTATTACAATGAGCAGTTCTTC
CASETYYNEQFF
>.|.|TRBJ2-1|TRBV27|12
TGTGCCAGCACCGACGGCTACAATGAGCAGTTCTTC
CASTDGYNEQFF
>TRBD2|.|TRBJ2-2|TRBV4-1|18
TGCGCCAGCAGCGGGGGGACTAGCGGGCAATTGAACACCGGGGAGCTGTTTTTT
CASSGGTSGQLNTGELFF
>.|.|TRBJ2-7|TRBV9|15
TGTGCCAGCAGCGTAGGGATAAGTAGCTCCTACGAGCAGTACTTC
CASSVGISSSYEQYF
>.|.|TRBJ1-2|TRBV7-9|13
TGTGCCAGCAGCCTTGGACCTCTAACCGGCTACACCTTC
CASSLGPLTGYTF
>TRBD1|.|TRBJ1-2|TRBV9|17
TGTGCCAGCAGCGTAGCCCCGGACAGGGAAAGGGCCTATGGCTACACCTTC
CASSVAPDRERAYGYTF
>.|once|TRBJ1-1|TRBV13|14
TGTGCCAGCAGCATCAGGGAGAAGGACACTGAAGCTTTCTTT
CASSIREKDTEAFF
>TRBD2|.|TRBJ2-3|TRBV6-4|16
TGTGCCAGCAGTGCAGAGCGGGAGGCGTATGTAGATACGCAGTATTTT
CASSAEREAYVDTQYF
>.|.|TRBJ1-1|TRBV28|14
TGTGCCAGCAGTTCAGGGTTGGAGGGCACTGAAGCTTTCTTT
CASSSGLEGTEAFF
>.|.|TRBJ1-1|TRBV10-3|16
TGTGCCATCAGTGATTCCTCCATGGGGGAAGACACTGAAGCTTTCTTT
CAISDSSMGEDTEAFF
>.|.|TRBJ2-7|TRBV7-2|12
TGTGCCAGCAGCTTAGGTTACTACGAGCAGTACTTC
CASSLGYYEQYF
>.|.|TRBJ1-2|TRBV4-1|15
TGCGCCAGCAGCCAAGAGGGCAGTATCAACTATGGCTACACCTTC
CASSQEGSINYGYTF
>.|.|TRBJ2-1|TRBV12-2|14
TGTGCAAGTCGCTTACTTGGGACAGACAATGAGCAGTTCTTC
CASRLLGTDNEQFF
>TRBD2|.|TRBJ2-2|TRBV9|16
TGTGCCAGCAGCGTAAGGACTAGCGGGAGTGGCGGGGAGCTGTTTTTT
CASSVRTSGSGGELFF
>.|.|TRBJ2-7|TRBV30|15
TGTGCCTGGGCGGAGGGGGTATCGCCGATATACGAGCAGTACTTC
CAWAEGVSPIYEQYF
>.|once|TRBJ2-7|TRBV6-5|12
TGTGCCAGCTGGGGGGGCCGAGGCGAGCAGTACTTC
CASWGGRGEQYF
>.|once|TRBJ1-3|TRBV30|13
TGTGCCTGGAGTGGGAGCTCTGGAAACACCATATATTTT
CAWSGSSGNTIYF
>.|.|TRBJ1-1|TRBV4-2|14
TGTGCCAGCAGCCAGATAGGGGCGGGTACTGAAGCTTTCTTT
CASSQIGAGTEAFF
>TRBD2|.|TRBJ2-2|TRBV6-5|15
TGTGCCAGCAGTCTACTAGCGGGGGAAGCCGGGGAGCTGTTTTTT
CASSLLAGEAGELFF
>.|.|TRBJ2-7|TRBV9|14
TGTGCCAGCAGCGCGTCGGACGGAGGCTACGAGCAGTACTTC
CASSASDGGYEQYF
>.|.|TRBJ2-6|TRBV5-4|15
TGTGCCAGCAGCTTATCCGAGGGAGGGGCCAACGTCCTGACTTTC
CASSLSEGGANVLTF
>.|.|TRBJ2-7|TRBV7-6|13
TGTGCCAGCAGTTTCAGGAGCTCCTACGAGCAGTACTTC
CASSFRSSYEQYF
>.|once|TRBJ1-2|TRBV7-9|13
TGTGCCAGCAGCTTCGGGGGATCCTATGGCTACACCTTC
CASSFGGSYGYTF
>.|few|TRBJ1-5|TRBV6-5|13
TGTGCCAGCAGCCTTGGGACATCCCAGCCCCAGCATTTT
CASSLGTSQPQHF
>.|.|TRBJ1-5|TRBV10-1|13
TGCGCCAGCAGTGAGTCATGGGACCAGCCCCAGCATTTT
CASSESWDQPQHF
>TRBD2|.|TRBJ2-1|TRBV28|17
TGTGCCAGCAGTCAATCGTGGACTAGCGGGGCTCTCGATGAGCAGTTCTTC
CASSQSWTSGALDEQFF
>.|.|TRBJ1-3|TRBV10-3|12
TGTGCCATCAGTCTACCGGGAAACACCATATATTTT
CAISLPGNTIYF
>TRBD2|.|TRBJ2-7|TRBV7-9|14
TGTGCCAGCAGCCAGACTAGCGGACCCTACGAGCAGTACTTC
CASSQTSGPYEQYF
>.|.|TRBJ1-5|TRBV6-5|13
TGTGCCAGCAGTTGGGGGGGTGAGCAGCCCCAGCATTTT
CASSWGGEQPQHF
>.|.|TRBJ2-1|TRBV9|14
TGTGCCAGCAGCGTAGCGGGATTGTTCCATGAGCAGTTCTTC
CASSVAGLFHEQFF
>.|.|TRBJ2-1|TRBV7-9|13
TGTGCCAGCAGCCTCACTAGGAACAATGAGCAGTTCTTC
CASSLTRNNEQFF
>.|.|TRBJ1-6|TRBV11-2|13
TGTGCCAGCAGCTTAGGGGGGGATTCACCCCTCCACTTT
CASSLGGDSPLHF
>.|.|TRBJ2-5|TRBV25-1|17
TGTGCCATCTCGGGCCCAAATCCAGCGGCAAATCAAGAGACCCAGTACTTC
CAISGPNPAANQETQYF
>.|.|TRBJ2-7|TRBV9|11
TGTGCCAGCAGCCCAGGTGGCGAGCAGTACTTC
CASSPGGEQYF
>TRBD2|.|TRBJ2-5|TRBV9|15
TGTGCCAGCAGCGGGGGACTAGCGGGAGTGGAGACCCAGTACTTC
CASSGGLAGVETQYF
>.|.|TRBJ2-2|TRBV9|14
TGTGCCAGCAGCGTAGGAGGGGCGGTCGGGGAGCTGTTTTTT
CASSVGGAVGELFF
>.|.|TRBJ2-7|TRBV19|12
TGTGCCAGTAGCGCCGGATCCTACGAGCAGTACTTC
CASSAGSYEQYF
>.|.|TRBJ1-2|TRBV6-1|15
TGTGCCAGCAGTGAACGTGGGGGCGCGTACTATGGCTACACCTTC
CASSERGGAYYGYTF
>.|.|TRBJ2-1|TRBV9|14
TGTGCCAGCAGCGTAGGTGATAGTCACAATGAGCAGTTCTTC
CASSVGDSHNEQFF
>TRBD2|.|TRBJ2-7|TRBV4-1|15
TGCGCCAGCAGCCAAGCTCTAGCGGGCTTCTACGAGCAGTACTTC
CASSQALAGFYEQYF
>TRBD2|.|TRBJ2-3|TRBV19|15
TGTGCCAGTAGTATAGATACTAGCGGGGGAGATACGCAGTATTTT
CASSIDTSGGDTQYF
>.|.|TRBJ2-3|TRBV6-1|15
TGTGCCAGCAGTGAAGGAGGGGGAGGGACAGATACGCAGTATTTT
CASSEGGGGTDTQYF
>.|.|TRBJ1-4|TRBV27|13
TGTGCCAGCAGTCTATCAGTCGAAGAAAAACTGTTTTTT
CASSLSVEEKLFF
>.|.|TRBJ2-5|TRBV9|14
TGTGCCAGCAGCCCGCGACTGGGCCAAGAGACCCAGTACTTC
CASSPRLGQETQYF
>.|.|TRBJ2-7|TRBV4-1|14
TGCGCCAGCAGCCAAAGGAGCCCCGCCTACGAGCAGTACTTC
CASSQRSPAYEQYF
>.|.|TRBJ1-3|TRBV7-6|13
TGTGCCAGCAGCCAAGTCATGGGGGACACCATATATTTT
CASSQVMGDTIYF
>.|.|TRBJ1-1|TRBV7-9|15
TGTGCCAGCAGCCTAAAGCGGGTAGTGAACACTGAAGCTTTCTTT
CASSLKRVVNTEAFF
>.|.|TRBJ1-1|TRBV6-9|12
TGTGCCAGCAGTTTCAACTGGGCTGAAGCTTTCTTT
CASSFNWAEAFF